The 25 T cell receptor beta chains given below trace back to one sample, sequenced in a study of blood T cell repertoires in COVID-19. The repertoire was sequenced with immunoSEQ multiplex PCR; TCRdb's copy has only in-frame clones and lacks some. The repertoire consists of around 180,000 clones, with 70% to 90% occurring once and the leading ten covering around 2.7%. The sequenced sample consisted of peripheral blood. The receptors originated from a man aged 35 to 55 with active or convalescent COVID-19.

V usage is TRBV12-5 and J usage is TRBJ1-2, with a weak D call TRBD1 (5 bases). CDR1 LGHNT and CDR2 FRNRAP come from the germline V gene. There are 14 residues in the CDR3. Trimming removed 5 bases at V and 0 bases at J, with 10 bases between. The chain's CDR3 is CASGQGSTNYGYTF. CDR3 DNA: TGTGCTAGTGGTCAGGGATCTACTAACTATGGCTACACCTTC.

V is TRBV7-8 and J is TRBJ2-5, with 8 bases matching TRBD1. Looked up from germline, CDR1 is SGHVS and CDR2 is FQNEAQ. The CDR3 is made up of 14 amino acids. With V trimmed by 5 bases and J by 5 bases, 7 bases remained unmatched. The CDR3 reads CASSADRVYETQYF. CDR3 sequence (DNA): TGTGCCAGCAGCGCGGACAGGGTGTATGAGACCCAGTACTTC.

This rearrangement joins TRBV7-2 to TRBJ1-1, with unresolved D. The V end was cut by 5 bases, the J end by 0 bases, with 19 bases between. Germline V gene lookup returns CDR1 SGHTA and CDR2 FQGNSA. There are 17 residues in the CDR3. The CDR3 loop is CASSVLRGIEVNTEAFF. CDR3 in DNA: TGTGCCAGCAGCGTACTGCGGGGTATCGAGGTGAACACTGAAGCTTTCTTT. Full variable domain (remainder filled in from reference TRBV7-2 and TRBJ1-1): GAGVSQSPSNKVTEKGKDVELRCDPISGHTALYWYRQSLGQGLEFLIYFQGNSAPDKSGLPSDRFSAERTGGSVSTLTIQRTQQEDSAVYLCASSVLRGIEVNTEAFFGQGTRLTVV.

This chain links TRBV16 with TRBJ1-1, with TRBD1 matching over 7 bases. Germline CDR1 is KGHSY and CDR2 is FQNENV. Trimming took 4 bases from V and 6 from J; bases not matched to a gene: 5. The CDR3 sequence is 13 residues long. CDR3 sequence: CASSRQGYSEAFF. The CDR3 DNA follows: TGTGCCAGCAGCCGACAGGGTTATTCTGAAGCTTTCTTT.

The chain links TRBV11-2 to TRBJ1-2; 7 nucleotides line up with TRBD1. The trim removed 3 bases at V and 3 bases at J, leaving 7 bases unmatched. CDR3 length: 15 residues. Germline-derived CDR1 and CDR2 are SGHAT and FQNNGV. As DNA, the CDR3 is TGTGCCAGCAGCTTTTTTCACAGGGGAGACTATGGCTACACCTTC. Its translation is CASSFFHRGDYGYTF.

This clone was seen more than once but under ten times. The J gene is TRBJ2-5, the V gene TRBV9, with D unresolved. V lost 0 bases to trimming and J lost 1 base, with 13 bases between them. The CDR3 totals 16 residues. Germline CDR1 reads SGDLS; CDR2 reads YYNGEE. DNA for the CDR3: TGTGCCAGCAGCGTAGGTGGGTCAGGTCTCCAAGAGACCCAGTACTTC. As protein: CASSVGGSGLQETQYF.

The chain combines TRBV6-1 with TRBJ2-2; weak D call: TRBD1 (6 bases). V was pared by 3 bases and J by 2 bases, with 19 bases between. The V gene's germline CDR1 is MNHNS and CDR2 SASEGT. This CDR3 comprises 18 residues. The CDR3 sequence is CASSDLRYKGVNTGELFF. For the CDR3, the DNA is TGTGCCAGCAGTGATCTACGCTACAAGGGGGTCAACACCGGGGAGCTGTTTTTT.

The CDR3 region has the DNA TGTGCCAGCAGCCAAAAAACAGGGGCTTTAAATGAAAAACTGTTTTTT. Amino acids: CASSQKTGALNEKLFF. The chain has TRBV5-8 and TRBJ1-4; TRBD1 aligns across 7 bases. The CDR3 sequence is 16 residues long. V lost 4 bases and J lost 5; bases outside the gene matches: 11. Germline V gene data show CDR1 as SGHTS and CDR2 as YDEGEE.

CDR3 sequence (DNA): TGTGCCAGTAGCAAAGGGACTAGCGGGGGGGATCGCCCGGAGACCCAGTACTTC. It specifies CASSKGTSGGDRPETQYF. The chain links TRBV19 to TRBJ2-5; TRBD2 agrees at 16 bases. The J segment lost 5 bases and the V segment lost 6 bases, leaving 12 bases of the junction unmatched. CDR3 length: 18 amino acids. In germline, CDR1 is LNHDA, CDR2 SQIVND (reference sequence).

J is TRBJ2-1 and V is TRBV27, with D perhaps TRBD2 (5 bases). Germline CDR1 is MNHEY and CDR2 is SMNVEV (reference sequence). The CDR3 sequence is 13 residues long. Trimming shortened V by 6 bases and J by 5 bases, and 11 bases separated the two germline ends. CDR3 nucleotide sequence: TGTGCCAGCAGATTACTAGTCGACAATGAGCAGTTCTTC. This translates into CASRLLVDNEQFF.

This clone was counted only a few times. The V gene is TRBV7-9, the J gene TRBJ2-1; tentatively, D is TRBD2 (6 bases). The CDR3 runs 15 residues. The germline V gene has CDR1 SEHNR and CDR2 FQNEAQ (reference sequence). The germline V and J ends were trimmed by 4 bases and 2 bases, with 12 bases remaining between them. CDR3 nucleotides: TGTGCCAGCAGCTGGGGAGGCGGAACCTACAATGAGCAGTTCTTC. It translates to CASSWGGGTYNEQFF. The full variable domain, completed using reference TRBV7-9 and TRBJ2-1, is DTGVSQNPRHKITKRGQNVTFRCDPISEHNRLYWYRQTLGQGPEFLTYFQNEAQLEKSRLLSDRFSAERPKGSFSTLEIQRTEQGDSAMYLCASSWGGGTYNEQFFGPGTRLTVL.

The V gene is TRBV4-2, the J gene TRBJ1-2; D possibly corresponds to TRBD1 (6 bases). Germline V lookup: CDR1 LGHNA, CDR2 YNFKEQ. The V and J ends lost 0 bases and 0 bases respectively, with 11 bases between them. There are 16 residues in the CDR3. CDR3 protein: CASSQDGGQANYGYTF. DNA for the CDR3: TGTGCCAGCAGCCAAGATGGGGGACAAGCTAACTATGGCTACACCTTC.

Only one count was recorded for this clone. The chain has TRBV7-9 and TRBJ1-1; 10 nucleotides align to TRBD1. With 7 bases clipped from V and 0 bases from J, the junction kept 5 bases outside the gene matches. CDR1 SEHNR and CDR2 FQNEAQ come from the germline V gene (reference sequence). The CDR3 extends over 15 amino acids. Written as DNA, the CDR3 is TGTGCCAGCACCAGAGACAGGGGGCTGAACACTGAAGCTTTCTTT. Protein: CASTRDRGLNTEAFF.

The chain couples TRBV6-5 to TRBJ2-5; 7 bases are shared with TRBD2. The CDR3 loop spans 14 amino acids. Germline V gene sequence: CDR1 MNHEY, CDR2 SVGAGI. V was pared by 6 bases and J by 1 base, with 5 bases of the junction left unmatched. The CDR3 coding sequence is TGTGCCAGCAGCCCACTAGCGACCCAAGAGACCCAGTACTTC. This sequence encodes CASSPLATQETQYF.

The chain uses TRBV6-5 and TRBJ2-7, with a possible D match to TRBD2 (6 bases). Per the germline V gene, CDR1 is MNHEY and CDR2 is SVGAGI. V lost 2 bases and J 4 bases, leaving 12 bases between the germline ends. This CDR3 region has 14 residues. Here the CDR3 reads CASSYGGELYEQYF. CDR3 sequence (DNA): TGTGCCAGCAGTTACGGCGGGGAACTATACGAGCAGTACTTC.

Worth noting for this clone: The sample holds other DNA sequences that translate to the same CDR3. The rearrangement links TRBV4-3 to TRBJ1-4; 7 bases line up with TRBD1. Germline CDR1 LGHNA, CDR2 YSLEER. V shed 3 bases, J shed 4 bases, and the junction held 2 bases outside the gene matches. There are 14 residues in the CDR3. The CDR3 spells CASSQGTVNEKLFF. Here the CDR3 DNA reads TGCGCCAGCAGCCAGGGGACAGTTAATGAAAAACTGTTTTTT.

The genes are TRBV3-1 (or the pseudogene TRBV3-2) and TRBJ2-7; D perhaps matches TRBD2 (5 bases). The V and J ends lost 3 bases and 7 bases respectively, with 13 bases between them. The CDR3 length is 13 residues. The germline V gene has CDR1 LGHDT and CDR2 YNNKEL (reference sequence). This CDR3 reads CASSQEIRREQYF. Written as DNA, the CDR3 is TGTGCCAGCAGCCAGGAGATAAGGAGGGAGCAGTACTTC.

The rearrangement uses TRBV19 and TRBJ1-1, with D unclear. CDR1 LNHDA and CDR2 SQIVND come from the germline V gene (reference sequence). The CDR3 runs to 12 residues. The germline V and J ends were trimmed by 4 bases and 3 bases, with 6 bases remaining between them. The CDR3 DNA reads TGTGCCAGTAGTACAGTCGACACTGAAGCTTTCTTT. Residues: CASSTVDTEAFF.

This clone is a singleton in its sample. The chain joins TRBV27 to TRBJ1-2, with 9 bases aligning to TRBD1. CDR1 is MNHEY and CDR2 is SMNVEV in the germline V gene (reference sequence). The CDR3 spans 13 residues. Trimming removed 3 bases from V and 9 bases from J; junction bases left unmatched: 5. The CDR3 DNA reads as TGTGCCAGCAGTTTCCCGGGACAGGGTAGCTACACCTTC. Translating gives CASSFPGQGSYTF.

The rearrangement links TRBV2 to TRBJ2-7; 7 bases agree with TRBD1. CDR1 is SNHLY, CDR2 FYNNEI, per germline. The CDR3 is made up of 14 amino acids. V lost 8 bases and J lost 0; bases outside the gene matches: 7. The CDR3 nucleotides are TGTGCCAGCGGGGGCACAGGGGCCTCCTACGAGCAGTACTTC. Residues: CASGGTGASYEQYF.

The chain has TRBV9 and TRBJ2-2; D remains ambiguous. Trimming stripped 3 bases from V and 4 bases from J, with 7 bases between. Germline V lookup: CDR1 SGDLS, CDR2 YYNGEE. This CDR3 spans 13 amino acids. DNA for the CDR3: TGTGCCAGCAGCGGAGTGAGCACCGGGGAGCTGTTTTTT. Its protein product is CASSGVSTGELFF.

The J gene is TRBJ1-2, the V gene TRBV7-6; 8 bases match TRBD1. V gave up 5 bases and J gave up 3 bases; unmatched junction bases: 14. Germline assignment: CDR1 SGHVS and CDR2 FNYEAQ. The CDR3 spans 17 residues. Here the CDR3 reads CASSPGGPGGFDYGYTF. CDR3 coding DNA: TGTGCCAGCAGCCCTGGGGGTCCAGGGGGCTTCGACTATGGCTACACCTTC.

The chain joins TRBV2 to TRBJ1-1; 8 nucleotides align to TRBD1. Unmatched junction bases numbered 11, after V lost 4 bases and J lost 4 bases. The CDR3 spans 16 residues. Germline V gene sequence: CDR1 SNHLY, CDR2 FYNNEI. In DNA form, the CDR3 reads TGTGCCAGCAGTGCCTATGGACAGGGTCGGGGCACTGAAGCTTTCTTT. Residues: CASSAYGQGRGTEAFF.

The V gene is TRBV19, the J gene TRBJ2-1, with TRBD2 identical over 10 bases. This CDR3 is built from 19 residues. With 5 bases clipped from V and 0 bases from J, the junction kept 13 bases outside the gene matches. Germline CDR1 is LNHDA and CDR2 is SQIVND (reference sequence). CDR3 in DNA: TGTGCCAGTAGTCTGCAGGGGCCAGCGGGGGGGAGCTCCTACAATGAGCAGTTCTTC. Its translation: CASSLQGPAGGSSYNEQFF.

The rearrangement uses TRBV7-9 and TRBJ2-7, with TRBD2 identical over 7 bases. Germline CDR1 SEHNR, CDR2 FQNEAQ (reference sequence). Trimming took 4 bases from V and 4 from J; bases not matched to a gene: 7. This CDR3 contains 14 residues. CDR3 sequence (DNA): TGTGCCAGCAGCTCGGGGGGAGGCCTGTACGAGCAGTACTTC. Translating it yields CASSSGGGLYEQYF.